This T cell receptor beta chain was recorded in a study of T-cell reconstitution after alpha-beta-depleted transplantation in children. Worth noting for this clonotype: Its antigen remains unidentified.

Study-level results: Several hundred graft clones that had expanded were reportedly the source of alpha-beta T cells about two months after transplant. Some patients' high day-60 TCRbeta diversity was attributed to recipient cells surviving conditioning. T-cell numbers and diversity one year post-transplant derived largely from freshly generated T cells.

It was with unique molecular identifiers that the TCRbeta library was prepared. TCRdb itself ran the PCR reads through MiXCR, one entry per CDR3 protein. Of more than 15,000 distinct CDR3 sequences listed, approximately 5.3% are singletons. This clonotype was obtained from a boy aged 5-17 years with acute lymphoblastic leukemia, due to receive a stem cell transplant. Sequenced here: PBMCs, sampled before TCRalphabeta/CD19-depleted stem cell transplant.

The CDR3 loop is CASRSAGTGRHEQYF. The CDR3 region has the DNA TGTGCCAGCAGGTCCGCCGGGACAGGGAGGCACGAGCAGTACTTC. The rearrangement uses TRBV12-3 or TRBV12-4 and TRBJ2-7, with 9 bases identical to TRBD1. The CDR3 extends over 15 amino acids. Trimming cost V 6 bases and J 5 bases; bases outside gene matches: 11.